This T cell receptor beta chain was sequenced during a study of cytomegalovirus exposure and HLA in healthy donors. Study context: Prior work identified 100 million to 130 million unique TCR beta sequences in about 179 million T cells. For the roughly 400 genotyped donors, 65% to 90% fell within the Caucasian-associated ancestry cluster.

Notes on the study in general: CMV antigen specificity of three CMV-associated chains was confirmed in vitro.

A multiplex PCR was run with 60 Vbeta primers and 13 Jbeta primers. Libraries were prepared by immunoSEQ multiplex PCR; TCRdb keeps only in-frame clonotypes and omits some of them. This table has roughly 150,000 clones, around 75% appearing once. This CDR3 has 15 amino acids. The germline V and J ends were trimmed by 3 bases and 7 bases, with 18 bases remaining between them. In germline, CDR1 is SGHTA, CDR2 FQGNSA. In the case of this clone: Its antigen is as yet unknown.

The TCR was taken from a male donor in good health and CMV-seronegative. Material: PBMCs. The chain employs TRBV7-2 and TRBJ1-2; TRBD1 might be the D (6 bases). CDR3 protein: CASSLWRGGGSGYTF. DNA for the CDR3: TGTGCCAGCAGCTTGTGGAGGGGGGGTGGTAGTGGCTACACCTTC.